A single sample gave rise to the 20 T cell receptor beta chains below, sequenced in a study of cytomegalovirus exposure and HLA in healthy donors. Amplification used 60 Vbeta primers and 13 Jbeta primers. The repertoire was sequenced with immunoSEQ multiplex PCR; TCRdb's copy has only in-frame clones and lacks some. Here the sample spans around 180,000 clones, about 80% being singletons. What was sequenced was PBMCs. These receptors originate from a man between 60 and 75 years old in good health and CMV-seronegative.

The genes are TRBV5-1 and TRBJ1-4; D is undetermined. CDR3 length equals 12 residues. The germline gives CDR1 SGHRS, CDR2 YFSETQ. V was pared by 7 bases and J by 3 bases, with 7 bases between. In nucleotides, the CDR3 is TGCGCCAGCCGAGAATCTAATGAAAAACTGTTTTTT. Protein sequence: CASRESNEKLFF.

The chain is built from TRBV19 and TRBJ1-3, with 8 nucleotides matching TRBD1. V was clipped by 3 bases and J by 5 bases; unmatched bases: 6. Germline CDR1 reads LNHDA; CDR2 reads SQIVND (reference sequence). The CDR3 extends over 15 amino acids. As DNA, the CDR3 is TGTGCCAGTAGTATGGCCGGGGACAGGCGAAACACCATATATTTT. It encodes CASSMAGDRRNTIYF.

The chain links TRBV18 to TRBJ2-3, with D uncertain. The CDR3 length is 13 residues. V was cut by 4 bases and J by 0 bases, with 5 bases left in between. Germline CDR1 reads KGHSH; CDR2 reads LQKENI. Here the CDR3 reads CASSLLSTDTQYF. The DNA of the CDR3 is TGTGCCAGCTCACTCCTAAGCACAGATACGCAGTATTTT. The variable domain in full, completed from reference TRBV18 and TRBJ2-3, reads NAGVMQNPRHLVRRRGQEARLRCSPMKGHSHVYWYRQLPEEGLKFMVYLQKENIIDESGMPKERFSAEFPKEGPSILRIQQVVRGDSAAYFCASSLLSTDTQYFGPGTRLTVL.

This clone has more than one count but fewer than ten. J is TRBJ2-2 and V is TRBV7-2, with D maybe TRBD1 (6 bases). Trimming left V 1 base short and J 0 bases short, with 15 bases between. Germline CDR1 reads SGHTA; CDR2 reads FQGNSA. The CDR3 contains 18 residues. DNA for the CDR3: TGTGCCAGCAGCTTAGTACAGGGTCAGTTCGCGAACACCGGGGAGCTGTTTTTT. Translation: CASSLVQGQFANTGELFF.

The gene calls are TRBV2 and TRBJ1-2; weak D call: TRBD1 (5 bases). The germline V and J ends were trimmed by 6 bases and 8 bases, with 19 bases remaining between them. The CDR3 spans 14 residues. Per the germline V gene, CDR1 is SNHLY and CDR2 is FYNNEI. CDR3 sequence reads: CASSLDKIYLGYTF. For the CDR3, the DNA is TGTGCCAGCAGCTTGGACAAAATCTACCTCGGCTACACCTTC.

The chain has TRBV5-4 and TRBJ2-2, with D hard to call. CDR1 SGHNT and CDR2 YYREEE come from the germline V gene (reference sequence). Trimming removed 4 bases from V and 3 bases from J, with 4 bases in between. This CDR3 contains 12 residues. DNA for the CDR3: TGTGCCAGCAGCACGGACACCGGGGAGCTGTTTTTT. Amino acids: CASSTDTGELFF.

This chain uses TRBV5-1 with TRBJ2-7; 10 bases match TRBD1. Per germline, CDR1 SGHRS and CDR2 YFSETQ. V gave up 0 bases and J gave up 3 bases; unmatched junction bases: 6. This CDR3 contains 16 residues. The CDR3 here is CASSLGGDRGLYEQYF. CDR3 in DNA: TGCGCCAGCAGCTTGGGGGGGGACAGGGGACTCTACGAGCAGTACTTC.

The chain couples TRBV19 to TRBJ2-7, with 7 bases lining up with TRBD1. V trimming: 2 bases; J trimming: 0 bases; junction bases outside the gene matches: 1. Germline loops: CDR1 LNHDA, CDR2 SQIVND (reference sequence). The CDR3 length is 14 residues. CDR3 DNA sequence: TGTGCCAGTAGTATACGGGACAGCTCCTACGAGCAGTACTTC. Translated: CASSIRDSSYEQYF.

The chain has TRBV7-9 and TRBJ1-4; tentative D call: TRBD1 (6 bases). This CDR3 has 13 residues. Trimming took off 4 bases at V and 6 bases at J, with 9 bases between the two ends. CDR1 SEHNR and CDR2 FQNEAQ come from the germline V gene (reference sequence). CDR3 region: CASSSGTYEKLFF. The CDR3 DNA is TGTGCCAGCAGCTCCGGGACATATGAAAAACTGTTTTTT. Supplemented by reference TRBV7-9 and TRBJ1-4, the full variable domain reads DTGVSQNPRHKITKRGQNVTFRCDPISEHNRLYWYRQTLGQGPEFLTYFQNEAQLEKSRLLSDRFSAERPKGSFSTLEIQRTEQGDSAMYLCASSSGTYEKLFFGSGTQLSVL.

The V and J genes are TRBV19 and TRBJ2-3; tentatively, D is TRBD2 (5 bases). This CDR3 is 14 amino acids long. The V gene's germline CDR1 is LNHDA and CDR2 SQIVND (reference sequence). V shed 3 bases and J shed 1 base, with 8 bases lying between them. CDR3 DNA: TGTGCCAGTAGTATTAACGGGGGCACAGATACGCAGTATTTT. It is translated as CASSINGGTDTQYF.

CDR3 sequence (DNA): TGTGCCAGCTCACCACTTCCAGCGGGGTTGGGGGAGACCCAGTACTTC. Its translation: CASSPLPAGLGETQYF. V and J are TRBV18 and TRBJ2-5; 7 bases are a match to TRBD2. The CDR3 has 16 amino acids. V lost 1 base, J lost 5 bases, and 10 bases stayed unmatched. The germline gives CDR1 KGHSH, CDR2 LQKENI.

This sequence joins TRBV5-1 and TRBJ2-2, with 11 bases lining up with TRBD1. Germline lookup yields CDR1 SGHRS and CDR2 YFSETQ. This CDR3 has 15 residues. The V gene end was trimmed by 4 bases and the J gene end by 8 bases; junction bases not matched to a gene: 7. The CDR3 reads CASSQGQGATGELFF. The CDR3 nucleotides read TGCGCCAGCAGCCAAGGACAGGGGGCAACAGGGGAGCTGTTTTTT. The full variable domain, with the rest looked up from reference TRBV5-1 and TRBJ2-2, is KAGVTQTPRYLIKTRGQQVTLSCSPISGHRSVSWYQQTPGQGLQFLFEYFSETQRNKGNFPGRFSGRQFSNSRSEMNVSTLELGDSALYLCASSQGQGATGELFFGEGSRLTVL.

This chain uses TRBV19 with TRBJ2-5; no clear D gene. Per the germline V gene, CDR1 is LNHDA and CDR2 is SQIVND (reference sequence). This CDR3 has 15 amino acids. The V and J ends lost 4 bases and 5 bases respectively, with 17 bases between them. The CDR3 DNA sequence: TGTGCCAGTAGTACCCGAAACGCAGGTCTGGAGACCCAGTACTTC. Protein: CASSTRNAGLETQYF.

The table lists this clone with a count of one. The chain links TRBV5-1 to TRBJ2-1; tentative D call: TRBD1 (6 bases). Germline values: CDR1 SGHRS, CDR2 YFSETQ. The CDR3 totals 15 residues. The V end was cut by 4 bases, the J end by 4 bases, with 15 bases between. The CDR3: CASSEGHQVYNEQFF. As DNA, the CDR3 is TGCGCCAGCAGCGAGGGACACCAAGTATACAATGAGCAGTTCTTC. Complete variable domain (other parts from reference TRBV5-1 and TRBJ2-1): KAGVTQTPRYLIKTRGQQVTLSCSPISGHRSVSWYQQTPGQGLQFLFEYFSETQRNKGNFPGRFSGRQFSNSRSEMNVSTLELGDSALYLCASSEGHQVYNEQFFGPGTRLTVL.

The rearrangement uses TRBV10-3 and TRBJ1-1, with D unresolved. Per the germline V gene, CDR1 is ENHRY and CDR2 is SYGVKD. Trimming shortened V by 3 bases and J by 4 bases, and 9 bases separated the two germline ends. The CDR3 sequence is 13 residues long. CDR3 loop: CAISDTRGTEAFF. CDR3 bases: TGTGCCATCAGTGATACACGGGGCACTGAAGCTTTCTTT.

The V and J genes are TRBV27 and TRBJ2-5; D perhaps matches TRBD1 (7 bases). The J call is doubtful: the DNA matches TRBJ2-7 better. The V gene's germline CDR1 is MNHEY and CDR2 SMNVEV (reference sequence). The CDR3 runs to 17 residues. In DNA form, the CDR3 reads TGTGCCAGAACTATATGGGGGGACAGCCTATTCTCCTACGAGCAGTACTTC. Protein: CARTIWGDSLFSYEQYF.

The CDR3 sequence is CASSLLGADEQFF. CDR3 in DNA: TGTGCCAGCAGCTTATTGGGGGCCGATGAGCAGTTCTTC. This chain links TRBV13 with TRBJ2-1, with D tentatively TRBD1 (6 bases). The V end lost 2 bases, the J end lost 8 bases, and 10 bases lay between the germline ends. CDR1 and CDR2 from the germline V gene are PRHDT and FYEKMQ (reference sequence). This CDR3 comprises 13 residues.

CDR3 protein: CASRGGGRGPPGAQYF. CDR3 sequence (DNA): TGTGCCAGTAGGGGGGGAGGTAGGGGGCCTCCGGGGGCCCAGTACTTC. The J gene is TRBJ2-5, the V gene TRBV19; possibly TRBD1 for D (7 bases). In germline, CDR1 is LNHDA, CDR2 SQIVND (reference sequence). Trimming took off 6 bases at V and 9 bases at J, with 26 bases between the two ends. The CDR3 consists of 16 residues.

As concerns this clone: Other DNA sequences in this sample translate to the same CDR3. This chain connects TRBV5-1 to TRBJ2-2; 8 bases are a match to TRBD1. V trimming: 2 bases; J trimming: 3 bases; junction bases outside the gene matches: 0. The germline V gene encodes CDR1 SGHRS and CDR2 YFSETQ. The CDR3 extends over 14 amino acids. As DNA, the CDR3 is TGCGCCAGCAGCTTACAGGGGGACACCGGGGAGCTGTTTTTT. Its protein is CASSLQGDTGELFF.

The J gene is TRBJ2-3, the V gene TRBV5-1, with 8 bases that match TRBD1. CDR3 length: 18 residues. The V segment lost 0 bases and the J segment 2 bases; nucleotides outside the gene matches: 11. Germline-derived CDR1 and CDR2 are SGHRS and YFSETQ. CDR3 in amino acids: CASSLEGTGRTHTDTQYF. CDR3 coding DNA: TGCGCCAGCAGCTTGGAAGGGACAGGCCGAACCCACACAGATACGCAGTATTTT.